These 31 T cell receptor beta chains were sequenced from one sample in a study of shared clonotypes between healthy human individuals. This table comes from immunoSEQ multiplex PCR, and its TCRdb copy is limited to in-frame clones, with some not included. Of fewer than 650,000 clones listed, 76% were seen once; the top ten hold 10% to 15%. The sequenced sample was PBMCs. Source of these receptors: a woman aged 40 to 49 in good health. Some clones in this sample may be carry-over from other donors' samples.

The gene calls are TRBV6-5 and TRBJ2-3; D might be TRBD1 (6 bases). V was clipped by 8 bases and J by 0 bases, with 15 bases between them. Looked up from germline, CDR1 is MNHEY and CDR2 is SVGAGI. There are 15 residues in the CDR3. The chain's CDR3 is CASSYRDISTDTQYF. The CDR3 nucleotides are TGTGCCAGCTCCTACCGGGACATCAGCACAGATACGCAGTATTTT.

The chain couples TRBV5-1 to TRBJ2-2; 15 bases are shared with TRBD2. There are 17 residues in the CDR3. After removal of 2 bases from V and 4 bases from J, the junction contained 3 bases not matched to a gene. Germline-derived CDR1 and CDR2 are SGHRS and YFSETQ. The chain's CDR3 is CASSFGLAGGGTGELFF. CDR3 nucleotide sequence: TGCGCCAGCAGCTTCGGACTAGCGGGAGGGGGCACCGGGGAGCTGTTTTTT.

This clone was counted a few times. The rearrangement joins TRBV5-1 to TRBJ1-2, with 7 positions matching TRBD1. CDR1 and CDR2 (germline): SGHRS, YFSETQ. The CDR3 sequence is 15 residues long. The V segment lost 0 bases and the J segment 4 bases; nucleotides outside the gene matches: 6. The CDR3 region is CASSLGTGGGYGYTF. The CDR3 DNA sequence: TGCGCCAGCAGCTTGGGGACAGGTGGGGGCTATGGCTACACCTTC.

The V and J genes are TRBV28 and TRBJ1-6; a weak D match, TRBD1 (6 bases). The CDR3 is 14 amino acids. Trimming removed 6 bases from V and 9 bases from J, with 15 bases in between. Germline V gene lookup returns CDR1 MDHEN and CDR2 SYDVKM. CDR3 coding DNA: TGTGCCAGCAGCCCCTCGGGGGGCATTTCACCCCTCCACTTT. Residues: CASSPSGGISPLHF.

The genes are TRBV5-1 and TRBJ1-2; perhaps TRBD1 as D (6 bases). The germline gives CDR1 SGHRS, CDR2 YFSETQ. CDR3 length: 17 amino acids. Trimming took 0 bases from V and 8 from J, leaving 23 bases between them. As DNA, the CDR3 is TGCGCCAGCAGCTTGGCTCCTCCCGGCAGGGGAGGATGGGGCTACACCTTC. Residues: CASSLAPPGRGGWGYTF.

The chain joins TRBV19 to TRBJ2-1, with 7 bases matching TRBD2. After removal of 5 bases from V and 3 bases from J, the junction contained 7 bases not matched to a gene. The CDR3 contains 15 residues. Germline V gene sequence: CDR1 LNHDA, CDR2 SQIVND (reference sequence). Here the CDR3 DNA reads TGTGCCAGTAGTCCTAGGGCGGGAGTCTACAATGAGCAGTTCTTC. It encodes CASSPRAGVYNEQFF. Supplemented by reference TRBV19 and TRBJ2-1, the full variable domain reads DGGITQSPKYLFRKEGQNVTLSCEQNLNHDAMYWYRQDPGQGLRLIYYSQIVNDFQKGDIAEGYSVSREKKESFPLTVTSAQKNPTAFYLCASSPRAGVYNEQFFGPGTRLTVL.

The chain links TRBV9 to TRBJ2-7, with D hard to call. The CDR3 loop spans 15 amino acids. CDR1 and CDR2 from the germline V gene are SGDLS and YYNGEE. The V end was cut by 1 base, the J end by 1 base, with 12 bases between. CDR3 DNA sequence: TGTGCCAGCAGCGTAACCCCGGGTCCGTCCTACGAGCAGTACTTC. It yields the protein CASSVTPGPSYEQYF.

The rearrangement joins TRBV19 to TRBJ1-1, with a possible D match to TRBD1 (5 bases). CDR1 LNHDA and CDR2 SQIVND come from the germline V gene (reference sequence). V gave up 3 bases and J gave up 4 bases, with 9 bases separating them. This CDR3 is built from 13 residues. The CDR3 here is CASSIRVGTEAFF. CDR3 sequence (DNA): TGTGCCAGTAGTATCAGGGTGGGCACTGAAGCTTTCTTT.

CDR3 loop: CASSIQARGEQYF. In DNA form, the CDR3 reads TGTGCCAGCAGTATACAAGCTAGGGGCGAGCAGTACTTC. V and J are TRBV27 and TRBJ2-7, with a possible D match to TRBD1 (5 bases). Germline CDR1 is MNHEY and CDR2 is SMNVEV (reference sequence). The CDR3 extends over 13 amino acids. The V end was cut by 5 bases, the J end by 6 bases, with 14 bases between.

The sample holds many counts of this clone. This CDR3 is CASSRGLEYNEQFF. Written as DNA, the CDR3 is TGTGCCAGCAGCCGGGGACTTGAATACAATGAGCAGTTCTTC. This chain connects TRBV28 to TRBJ2-1, with D tentatively TRBD2 (6 bases). Germline V gives CDR1 MDHEN, CDR2 SYDVKM. The CDR3 is 14 residues long. Trimming stripped 6 bases from V and 4 bases from J, with 13 bases between.

This chain connects TRBV27 to TRBJ2-6; D is ambiguous. Germline V gene sequence: CDR1 MNHEY, CDR2 SMNVEV (reference sequence). V lost 8 bases, J lost 1 base, and 9 bases lay in between. This CDR3 spans 14 amino acids. The CDR3 is CASSWLSGANVLTF. The CDR3 region has the DNA TGTGCCAGCTCCTGGTTATCTGGGGCCAACGTCCTGACTTTC. Complete variable domain (other parts from reference TRBV27 and TRBJ2-6): EAQVTQNPRYLITVTGKKLTVTCSQNMNHEYMSWYRQDPGLGLRQIYYSMNVEVTDKGDVPEGYKVSRKEKRNFPLILESPSPNQTSLYFCASSWLSGANVLTFGAGSRLTVL.

This clone was detected only a few times. The identical CDR3 is also encoded by other nucleotide sequences in the sample. This chain joins TRBV27 and TRBJ1-2, with no clear D. Trimming shortened V by 0 bases and J by 2 bases, and 4 bases separated the two germline ends. In germline, CDR1 is MNHEY, CDR2 SMNVEV (reference sequence). The CDR3 has 13 residues. As DNA, the CDR3 is TGTGCCAGCAGTTTATCGGCCAACTATGGCTACACCTTC. This encodes CASSLSANYGYTF.

This clone was counted a single time. The chain is built from TRBV27 and TRBJ2-1; TRBD1 matches at 11 bases. Unmatched junction bases numbered 2, after V lost 2 bases and J lost 8 bases. CDR1 and CDR2 (germline): MNHEY, SMNVEV (reference sequence). This CDR3 contains 14 residues. CDR3 amino acids: CASSLGTGGHEQFF. CDR3 DNA sequence: TGTGCCAGCAGTTTAGGGACAGGGGGGCATGAGCAGTTCTTC.

This clone turned up a few times. V gene TRBV6-1 combines with J gene TRBJ1-1; D is unresolved. The CDR3 is 14 amino acids. The ends were cut back, 10 bases at V and 6 bases at J, with 21 bases in the middle. Germline loops: CDR1 MNHNS, CDR2 SASEGT. This CDR3 is CATIARGWRAEAFF. The CDR3, as DNA: TGTGCCACCATCGCCCGGGGTTGGAGGGCTGAAGCTTTCTTT.

The chain links TRBV28 to TRBJ1-2, with a tentative D call TRBD1 (5 bases). V was clipped by 7 bases and J by 3 bases, with 12 bases between them. The CDR3 is made up of 13 amino acids. In germline, CDR1 is MDHEN, CDR2 SYDVKM. The CDR3: CASTPPGDYGYTF. DNA for the CDR3: TGTGCCAGCACCCCCCCGGGGGACTATGGCTACACCTTC.

The genes are TRBV7-2 and TRBJ2-1; the D is unclear. The V end lost 5 bases, the J end lost 2 bases, and 13 bases lay between the germline ends. Germline CDR1 reads SGHTA; CDR2 reads FQGNSA. The CDR3 is made up of 15 amino acids. The CDR3 here is CASSPARGTYNEQFF. CDR3 in DNA: TGTGCCAGCAGCCCAGCCCGTGGTACCTACAATGAGCAGTTCTTC.

This clone was counted at least ten times. The V and J genes are TRBV5-4 and TRBJ2-5; 8 bases are a match to TRBD1. This CDR3 comprises 15 residues. Unmatched junction bases numbered 9, after V lost 3 bases and J lost 5 bases. Germline CDR1 reads SGHNT; CDR2 reads YYREEE (reference sequence). CDR3 in DNA: TGTGCCAGCAGCTCGCAGTCAGGGGGCACGGAGACCCAGTACTTC. This sequence encodes CASSSQSGGTETQYF. The complete variable domain, with remaining parts taken from reference TRBV5-4 and TRBJ2-5, reads ETGVTQSPTHLIKTRGQQVTLRCSSQSGHNTVSWYQQALGQGPQFIFQYYREEENGRGNFPPRFSGLQFPNYSSELNVNALELDDSALYLCASSSQSGGTETQYFGPGTRLLVL.

CDR3 coding DNA: TGTGCCAGCAGCTTACGGGCGGTCACAGATACGCAGTATTTT. As protein: CASSLRAVTDTQYF. The V gene is TRBV7-9, the J gene TRBJ2-3; D is unclear. The CDR3 runs 14 residues. Germline V CDR1 and CDR2: SEHNR, FQNEAQ (reference sequence). Trimming took off 2 bases at V and 2 bases at J, with 8 bases between the two ends.

The chain links TRBV5-1 to TRBJ2-3, with D maybe TRBD1 (6 bases). CDR1 SGHRS and CDR2 YFSETQ come from the germline V gene. The CDR3 extends over 13 amino acids. Trimming took off 5 bases at V and 2 bases at J, with 9 bases between the two ends. The CDR3 DNA reads as TGCGCCAGCAGGGGGGCCCCCACAGATACGCAGTATTTT. It encodes CASRGAPTDTQYF.

The rearrangement joins TRBV7-8 to TRBJ2-5; D is undetermined. CDR3 length equals 13 residues. Germline V lookup: CDR1 SGHVS, CDR2 FQNEAQ. Trimming removed 3 bases from V and 1 base from J, with 6 bases in between. The CDR3 spells CASSFGFQETQYF. For the CDR3, the DNA is TGTGCCAGCAGCTTTGGATTCCAAGAGACCCAGTACTTC.

The chain recombines TRBV9 with TRBJ2-2; 10 nucleotides align to TRBD1. Per the germline V gene, CDR1 is SGDLS and CDR2 is YYNGEE. This CDR3 is 16 amino acids long. Trimming cost V 0 bases and J 7 bases; bases outside gene matches: 6. The CDR3 sequence is CASSVVGQGFGGELFF. The CDR3 DNA sequence: TGTGCCAGCAGCGTAGTGGGACAGGGGTTCGGCGGGGAGCTGTTTTTT.

The genes are TRBV11-2 and TRBJ2-7; 8 nucleotides match TRBD1. V lost 0 bases, J lost 4 bases, and 11 bases stayed unmatched. CDR1 SGHAT and CDR2 FQNNGV come from the germline V gene. The CDR3 covers 17 residues. The CDR3 sequence: CASSLDAGGGVWYEQYF. The DNA for the CDR3 is TGTGCCAGCAGCTTAGATGCAGGGGGCGGTGTGTGGTACGAGCAGTACTTC.

CDR3 sequence (DNA): TGCGCCAGCAGCTTGGGGGTCAGGGGATCGGATCAGCCCCAGCATTTT. It specifies CASSLGVRGSDQPQHF. This chain joins TRBV5-1 and TRBJ1-5; D might be TRBD1 (6 bases). V was cut by 0 bases and J by 5 bases, with 15 bases left in between. This CDR3 has 16 residues. Germline-derived CDR1 and CDR2 are SGHRS and YFSETQ. Filled out from reference TRBV5-1 and TRBJ1-5, the complete variable domain reads KAGVTQTPRYLIKTRGQQVTLSCSPISGHRSVSWYQQTPGQGLQFLFEYFSETQRNKGNFPGRFSGRQFSNSRSEMNVSTLELGDSALYLCASSLGVRGSDQPQHFGDGTRLSIL.

The chain combines TRBV27 with TRBJ1-3; tentatively, D is TRBD1 (5 bases). The length of the CDR3 is 14 residues. CDR1 is MNHEY, CDR2 SMNVEV, per germline (reference sequence). Trimming removed 6 bases at V and 0 bases at J, with 9 bases between. The CDR3 DNA is TGTGCCAGCAGCTCCAGGGACTCTGGAAACACCATATATTTT. Protein sequence: CASSSRDSGNTIYF.

The CDR3 protein is CASSANSGGTGNTIYF. Here the CDR3 DNA reads TGTGCCAGCAGCGCGAACTCAGGGGGAACTGGAAACACCATATATTTT. This chain uses TRBV7-2 with TRBJ1-3, with 7 bases aligning to TRBD1. Germline CDR1 SGHTA, CDR2 FQGNSA. There are 16 residues in the CDR3. V was pared by 5 bases and J by 2 bases, with 9 bases of the junction left unmatched.

As regards this clone: A much larger clone differs from this one at a single base, so this may be a read error. Since the CDR3 does not end with the conserved phenylalanine or tryptophan, this likely comes from a read error. J is TRBJ1-1 and V is TRBV7-3; perhaps TRBD1 as D (5 bases). V was pared by 2 bases and J by 5 bases, with 15 bases between. Germline loops: CDR1 SGHTA, CDR2 FQGTGA. The CDR3 is 15 residues long. This chain's CDR3 is CASSLYGQGVTEAFL. CDR3 nucleotides: TGTGCCAGCAGCTTATACGGGCAGGGAGTGACTGAAGCTTTCCTT.

The chain links TRBV29-1 to TRBJ2-2, with 16 bases lining up with TRBD2. This CDR3 is built from 16 residues. Germline CDR1 reads SQVTM; CDR2 reads ANQGSEA. V trimming: 7 bases; J trimming: 0 bases; junction bases outside the gene matches: 2. The CDR3 protein is CSAGTSGRANTGELFF. CDR3 nucleotides: TGCAGCGCCGGGACTAGCGGGAGGGCGAACACCGGGGAGCTGTTTTTT.

The J gene is TRBJ1-2, the V gene TRBV6-1; TRBD1 agrees at 8 bases. The CDR3 is 15 residues long. The junction had 13 bases not matched to a gene; V was cut back by 5 bases and J by 8 bases. Germline-derived CDR1 and CDR2 are MNHNS and SASEGT. The CDR3 protein is CASSRLGTGVHGYTF. In DNA form, the CDR3 reads TGTGCCAGCAGTCGTCTCGGGACAGGTGTACACGGCTACACCTTC.

The chain joins TRBV28 to TRBJ2-7, with 11 bases that match TRBD1. The germline gives CDR1 MDHEN, CDR2 SYDVKM. This CDR3 spans 16 amino acids. Germline trimming cut 5 bases from V and 4 bases from J; bases unmatched to any gene: 10. The CDR3: CASSGTGGNDVYEQYF. The CDR3 DNA reads as TGTGCCAGCAGTGGGACAGGGGGAAATGATGTGTACGAGCAGTACTTC. Drawing the rest from reference TRBV28 and TRBJ2-7, the complete variable domain is DVKVTQSSRYLVKRTGEKVFLECVQDMDHENMFWYRQDPGLGLRLIYFSYDVKMKEKGDIPEGYSVSREKKERFSLILESASTNQTSMYLCASSGTGGNDVYEQYFGPGTRLTVT.

The chain couples TRBV5-1 to TRBJ2-7, with D tentatively TRBD1 or TRBD2 (5 bases each). Trimming stripped 3 bases from V and 0 bases from J, with 16 bases between. Germline CDR1 reads SGHRS; CDR2 reads YFSETQ. The CDR3 has 16 amino acids. The CDR3 sequence: CASSSRDRSNSYEQYF. The CDR3 DNA reads as TGCGCCAGCAGCTCCCGGGACCGATCGAACTCCTACGAGCAGTACTTC.

Comments on this clone: A far larger clone is just one base off, so this is likely a read error. Different DNA sequences within this sample yield the same CDR3. V is TRBV5-4 and J is TRBJ1-2; no reliable D call. CDR1 SGHNT and CDR2 YYREEE come from the germline V gene (reference sequence). V lost 4 bases to trimming and J lost 5 bases, with 15 bases between them. This CDR3 spans 14 amino acids. The DNA for the CDR3 is TGTGCCAGCAGCCCGCTGGAATCCGGTTATGGCTACACCTTC. It codes for CASSPLESGYGYTF. Variable domain in full (rest from reference TRBV5-4 and TRBJ1-2): ETGVTQSPTHLIKTRGQQVTLRCSSQSGHNTVSWYQQALGQGPQFIFQYYREEENGRGNFPPRFSGLQFPNYSSELNVNALELDDSALYLCASSPLESGYGYTFGSGTRLTVV.